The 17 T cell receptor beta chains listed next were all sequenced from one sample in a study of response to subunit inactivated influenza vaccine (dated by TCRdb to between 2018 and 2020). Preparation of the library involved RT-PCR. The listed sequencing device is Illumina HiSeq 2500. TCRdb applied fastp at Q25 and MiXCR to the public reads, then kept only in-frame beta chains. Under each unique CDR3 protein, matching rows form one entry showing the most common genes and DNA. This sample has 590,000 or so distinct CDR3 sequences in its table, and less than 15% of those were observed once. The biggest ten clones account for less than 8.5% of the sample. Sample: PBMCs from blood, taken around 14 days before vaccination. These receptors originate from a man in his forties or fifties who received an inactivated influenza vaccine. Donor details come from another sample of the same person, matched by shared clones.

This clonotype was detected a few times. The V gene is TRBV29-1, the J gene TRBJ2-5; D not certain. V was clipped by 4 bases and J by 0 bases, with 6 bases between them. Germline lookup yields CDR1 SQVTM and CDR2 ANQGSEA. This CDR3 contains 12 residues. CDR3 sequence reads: CSVVSDQETQYF. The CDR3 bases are TGCAGCGTTGTCTCAGACCAAGAGACCCAGTACTTC.

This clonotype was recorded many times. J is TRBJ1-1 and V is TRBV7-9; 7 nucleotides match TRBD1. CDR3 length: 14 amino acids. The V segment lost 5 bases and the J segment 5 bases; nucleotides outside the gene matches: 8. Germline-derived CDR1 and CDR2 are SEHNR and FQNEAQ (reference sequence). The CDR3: CASSGRQGGTEAFF. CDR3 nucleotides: TGTGCCAGCAGCGGCAGACAGGGAGGGACTGAAGCTTTCTTT.

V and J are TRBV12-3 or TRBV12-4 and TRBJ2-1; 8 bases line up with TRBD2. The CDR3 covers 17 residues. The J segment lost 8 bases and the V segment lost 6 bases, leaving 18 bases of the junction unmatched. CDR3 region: CASSLPLSGGGSHEQFF. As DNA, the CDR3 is TGTGCCAGCAGCCTACCCCTCTCGGGGGGGGGTTCGCATGAGCAGTTCTTC.

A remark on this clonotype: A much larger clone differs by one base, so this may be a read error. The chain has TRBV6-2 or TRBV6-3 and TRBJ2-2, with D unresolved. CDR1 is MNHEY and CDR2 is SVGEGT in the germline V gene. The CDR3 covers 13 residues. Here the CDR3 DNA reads TGTGCCAGCAGTTACGTGAACGCCGGGGAGCTGTTTTTT. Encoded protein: CASSYVNAGELFF.

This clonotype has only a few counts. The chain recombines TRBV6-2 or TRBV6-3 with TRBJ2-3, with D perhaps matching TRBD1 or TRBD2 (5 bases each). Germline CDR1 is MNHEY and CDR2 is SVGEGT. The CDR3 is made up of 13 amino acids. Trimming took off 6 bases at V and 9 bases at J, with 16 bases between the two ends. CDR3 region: CASSPGPQRTQYF. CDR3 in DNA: TGTGCCAGCAGCCCGGGACCTCAAAGGACGCAGTATTTT.

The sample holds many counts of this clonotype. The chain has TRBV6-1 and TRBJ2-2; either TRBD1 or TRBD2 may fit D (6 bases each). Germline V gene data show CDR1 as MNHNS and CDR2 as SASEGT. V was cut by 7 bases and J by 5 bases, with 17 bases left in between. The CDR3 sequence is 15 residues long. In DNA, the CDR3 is TGTGCCAGCACCGAGAGGGGGGCGGGTACCGGGGAGCTGTTTTTT. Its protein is CASTERGAGTGELFF.

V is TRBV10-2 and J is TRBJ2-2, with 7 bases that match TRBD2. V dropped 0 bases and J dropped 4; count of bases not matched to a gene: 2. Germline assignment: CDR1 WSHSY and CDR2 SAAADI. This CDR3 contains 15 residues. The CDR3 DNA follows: TGCGCCAGCAGTGAGTCGGGAGGGACCACCGGGGAGCTGTTTTTT. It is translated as CASSESGGTTGELFF.

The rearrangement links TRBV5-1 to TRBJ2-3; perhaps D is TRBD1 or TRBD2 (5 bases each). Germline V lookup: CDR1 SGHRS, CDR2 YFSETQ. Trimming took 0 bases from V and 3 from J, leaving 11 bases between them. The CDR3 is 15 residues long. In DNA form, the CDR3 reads TGCGCCAGCAGCTTGGCGGGACGGATGACAGATACGCAGTATTTT. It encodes CASSLAGRMTDTQYF.

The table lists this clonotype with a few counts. CDR3 in DNA: TGCGCCAGCAGCTTGGATCCACCCCCGTTTCCCCCCGGGGAGCTGTTTTTT. It translates to CASSLDPPPFPPGELFF. V gene TRBV5-1 combines with J gene TRBJ2-2, with D uncertain. V gave up 0 bases and J gave up 6 bases, with 18 bases separating them. The CDR3 loop spans 17 amino acids. Germline V gives CDR1 SGHRS, CDR2 YFSETQ.

Here the CDR3 reads CASSPVLGNQPQHF. The CDR3 coding sequence is TGTGCCAGCTCACCAGTTTTAGGCAATCAGCCCCAGCATTTT. This chain connects TRBV18 to TRBJ1-5; D remains ambiguous. The V gene's germline CDR1 is KGHSH and CDR2 LQKENI. The CDR3 length is 14 residues. Between the trimmed V and J ends, which lost 2 bases and 2 bases, there was a span of 7 bases. The full variable domain, with the rest looked up from reference TRBV18 and TRBJ1-5, is NAGVMQNPRHLVRRRGQEARLRCSPMKGHSHVYWYRQLPEEGLKFMVYLQKENIIDESGMPKERFSAEFPKEGPSILRIQQVVRGDSAAYFCASSPVLGNQPQHFGDGTRLSIL.

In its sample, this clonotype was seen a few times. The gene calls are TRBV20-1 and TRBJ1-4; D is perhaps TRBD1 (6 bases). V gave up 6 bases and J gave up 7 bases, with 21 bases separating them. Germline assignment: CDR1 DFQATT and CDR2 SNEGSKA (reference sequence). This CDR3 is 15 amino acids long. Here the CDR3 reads CSAEATGRGGEKLFF. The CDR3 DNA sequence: TGCAGTGCGGAAGCTACAGGGAGGGGCGGTGAAAAACTGTTTTTT.

DNA for the CDR3: TGTGCCAGCAGCTGGAGTTTTGAGCAGTTCTTC. It yields the protein CASSWSFEQFF. This chain uses TRBV7-2 with TRBJ2-1; no definite D call. V dropped 4 bases and J dropped 9 bases, with 7 bases sitting between them. CDR3 size: 11 residues. CDR1 is SGHTA, CDR2 FQGNSA, per germline.

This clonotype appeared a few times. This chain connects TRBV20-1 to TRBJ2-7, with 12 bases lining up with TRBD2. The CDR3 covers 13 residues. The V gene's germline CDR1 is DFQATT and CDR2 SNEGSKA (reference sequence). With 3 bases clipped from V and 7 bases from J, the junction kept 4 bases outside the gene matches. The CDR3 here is CSARTSGSWEQYF. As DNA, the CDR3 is TGCAGTGCTAGGACTAGCGGGAGCTGGGAGCAGTACTTC.

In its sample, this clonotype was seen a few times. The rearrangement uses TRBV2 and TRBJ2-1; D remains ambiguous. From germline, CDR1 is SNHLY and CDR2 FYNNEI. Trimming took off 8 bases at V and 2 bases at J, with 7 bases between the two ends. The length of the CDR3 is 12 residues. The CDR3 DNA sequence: TGTGCCAGCGTAATGGCCTACAATGAGCAGTTCTTC. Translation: CASVMAYNEQFF.

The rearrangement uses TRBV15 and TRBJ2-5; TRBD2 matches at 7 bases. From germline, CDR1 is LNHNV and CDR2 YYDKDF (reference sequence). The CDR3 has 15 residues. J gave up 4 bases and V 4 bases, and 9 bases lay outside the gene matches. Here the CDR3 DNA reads TGTGCCACCAGCACGGGAGCGGGGCGCCCAGAGACCCAGTACTTC. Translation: CATSTGAGRPETQYF.

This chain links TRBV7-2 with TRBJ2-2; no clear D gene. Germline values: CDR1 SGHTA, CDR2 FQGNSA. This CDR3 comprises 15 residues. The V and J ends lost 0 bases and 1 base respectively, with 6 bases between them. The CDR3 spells CASSLAIRNTGELFF. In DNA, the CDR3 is TGTGCCAGCAGCTTAGCGATCAGGAACACCGGGGAGCTGTTTTTT.

The DNA of the CDR3 is TGTGCCACCAGTGATTTCGGCAGCACGGGGCAGTATTTT. Amino acid sequence: CATSDFGSTGQYF. The rearrangement uses TRBV24-1 and TRBJ2-3; D is ambiguous. There are 13 residues in the CDR3. Germline V lookup: CDR1 KGHDR, CDR2 SFDVKD. Trimming removed 1 base from V and 11 bases from J, with 12 bases in between.